This T cell receptor beta chain came from a study of T cells expressing NK-cell markers. The overall study: Among the eight sequenced donors, seven tested HCMV-seropositive and one tested seronegative. Study results and caveats: No clear determination of HCMV specificity was made for expanded NKG2C+ T cell clones. The share of CD8+ T cells held by dominant NKG2C+ clonotypes was roughly 1.0-8% in about 6 donors. A few of the donors also had these clonotypes leading their CD3+CD56-NKG2C+ fraction.

A remark on this clonotype: Antigen unknown.

TCRdb reanalyzed the 5' RACE reads and collapses them to one entry per CDR3 protein, without DNA. This table lists some 600,000 distinct CDR3 sequences. The CDR3 contains 15 residues. Per germline, CDR1 GTSNPN and CDR2 SVGIG (reference sequence). Source material: blood T cells: a sorted CD56 or NKG2C T cell subset, CD4+ or CD8+ T cells, or bulk PBMC T cells (not recorded which). The chain carries TRBV30 and TRBJ2-7; TCRdb picks TRBD1, but there is no DNA to check that call. The sequence came from a man between 18 and 35 years old in good health. CDR3 region: CAWSVMGQGPYEQYF. Full variable domain (rest looked up from reference TRBV30 and TRBJ2-7): SQTIHQWPATLVQPVGSPLSLECTVEGTSNPNLYWYRQAAGRGLQLLFYSVGIGQISSEVPQNLSASRPQDRQFILSSKKLLLSDSGFYLCAWSVMGQGPYEQYFGPGTRLTVT.